This is a list of T cell receptor beta chains from one sample in a study of beta chain features in type 1 diabetes. The protocol was immunoSEQ multiplex PCR, while the TCRdb copy is restricted to in-frame clones and leaves out a portion. The data contain some 330,000 clones, more than 9.5% of them singletons. Sequencing was performed on naive CD4+ T cells from blood. These receptor sequences come from a woman aged 25 to 45 in good health. The CDR3 runs from the conserved cysteine through the conserved F or W. A D gene is named only where the DNA matches it firmly. Rows give clone size only sometimes, using once, few, many, or a class for an expanded clone.

abundance	v_gene	j_gene	d_gene	CDR3aa
NA	TRBV29-1	TRBJ2-5	NA	CSVRGGAGETQYF
NA	TRBV28	TRBJ1-2	NA	CASSFQNYGYTF
few	TRBV7-6	TRBJ2-7	TRBD2	CASSSGLAGVGGGREQYF
NA	TRBV7-2	TRBJ2-5	TRBD1	CASSPRQGDQETQYF
NA	TRBV28	TRBJ2-7	TRBD1	CASSLSDRGHEQYF
few	TRBV4-3	TRBJ2-7	NA	CASSQDREIYEQYF
few	TRBV4-3	TRBJ2-7	TRBD1	CASSQRWPGQGLSYEQYF
few	TRBV28	TRBJ2-3	NA	CASHQGGDQTLDTQYF
NA	TRBV5-1	TRBJ2-3	TRBD2	CASSLAGGGDAQYF
NA	TRBV9	TRBJ1-1	NA	CASSLDPGNTEAFF
few	TRBV6-5	TRBJ1-4	TRBD1	CASSRTGEGEKLFF
NA	TRBV25-1	TRBJ2-1	TRBD2	CASSERPSGTYNEQFF
NA	TRBV7-9	TRBJ1-1	NA	CASSLSGGGTEAFF
NA	TRBV5-5	TRBJ2-5	TRBD2	CASCATSGMETQYF
NA	TRBV7-2	TRBJ1-2	TRBD1	CASSFVIGQGNGGYTF
few	TRBV19	TRBJ2-7	TRBD1	CASSTTGTGVYEQYF
NA	TRBV5-1	TRBJ2-1	NA	CASSLVVGADEQFF
few	TRBV15	TRBJ1-5	TRBD1	CATSREQGDQPQHF
many	TRBV15	TRBJ2-3	NA	CATSTRTVVGTQYF
NA	TRBV7-9	TRBJ2-3	NA	CASSSHLLGTDTQYF
few	TRBV11-2	TRBJ2-1	NA	CASSLVPLAVNEQFF
few	TRBV4-2	TRBJ2-1	TRBD2	CASSLYSGSMEENEQFF
NA	TRBV2	TRBJ1-1	NA	CASTRLENTEAFF
NA	TRBV7-3	TRBJ2-5	NA	CASSLSGLKGKETQYF
NA	TRBV4-1	TRBJ2-1	NA	CASSGLAYNEQFF
few	TRBV7-9	TRBJ2-3	TRBD2	CASSLSSGSADTQYF
few	TRBV30	TRBJ2-1	NA	CAWSTSFWDNGRNEQFF
few	TRBV19	TRBJ2-4	TRBD2	CASRQAGENIQYF
NA	TRBV5-1	TRBJ2-3	NA	CASSLAGEGDTQYF
few	TRBV28	TRBJ2-2	TRBD2	CASSRLAGGTGELFF
few	TRBV28	TRBJ2-1	NA	CASTGVGAASYNEQFF
NA	TRBV7-9	TRBJ2-7	NA	CASSLVSGRTLDEQYF
few	TRBV7-9	TRBJ2-7	NA	CASSRTGRDHEQYF
NA	TRBV19	TRBJ2-1	TRBD2	CASSLRAGGVDEQFF
NA	TRBV7-7	TRBJ2-2	TRBD2	CASRQTSGNTGELFF
NA	TRBV7-2	TRBJ2-7	NA	CASSSYYEQYF
NA	TRBV27	TRBJ2-5	NA	CASSPAQVRRETQYF
NA	TRBV7-3	TRBJ2-5	TRBD2	CASSLGGRLETQYF
NA	TRBV19	TRBJ2-1	TRBD2	CASSPGLAGVNEQFF
few	TRBV30	TRBJ1-2	TRBD1	CAWTPSSGQGIVGGYTF
NA	TRBV25-1	TRBJ2-5	TRBD1	CASSGTGAARETQYF
NA	TRBV6-6	TRBJ2-7	NA	CAGGWGYEQYF
NA	TRBV6-5	TRBJ1-2	TRBD1	CASSYSGTGSNGYTF
few	TRBV9	TRBJ2-2	NA	CASSLTSNTGELFF
NA	TRBV7-8	TRBJ2-5	NA	CASSLGAGGQETQYF
NA	TRBV6-5	TRBJ2-5	NA	CASSYSERGETQYF
few	TRBV19	TRBJ2-1	TRBD1	CASSTALTGWNNEQFF
few	TRBV29-1	TRBJ2-5	TRBD2	CSGGTSGDQETQYF
NA	TRBV7-9	TRBJ2-1	TRBD1	CASSHRGSSYNEQFF
few	TRBV10-3	TRBJ2-4	NA	CAISERLAKNIQYF
few	TRBV7-9	TRBJ2-5	TRBD1	CASSRTGFQETQYF
NA	TRBV5-1	TRBJ2-3	TRBD2	CASRREGLAGLETQYF
few	TRBV29-1	TRBJ1-2	TRBD1	CSVVDRGGYTF
NA	TRBV28	TRBJ2-6	NA	CASSWDSHGANVLTF
once	TRBV28	TRBJ1-2	NA	CASSLYREQRHYGYTF